This passage covers 8 T cell receptor beta chains from one sample sequenced in a study of blood T cell repertoires in COVID-19 (TCRdb year 2020). Libraries came from the immunoSEQ multiplex PCR assay. The immuneACCESS repertoire file appears here via TCRdb, limited to in-frame rearrangements. These files lack a portion of the clones; in checked studies, under half of the deficit traces to unresolved V genes, and the cause of the others is not known. This sample lists more than 85,000 clones; around nine tenths were detected once. Approximately 1.6% of the sample is held by the ten biggest clonotypes. The specimen sequenced was peripheral blood. The receptors were sampled from a man in his 60s with acute or convalescent COVID-19.

The chain carries TRBV6-5 and TRBJ1-4; 9 nucleotides agree with TRBD1. This CDR3 contains 14 residues. In germline, CDR1 is MNHEY, CDR2 SVGAGI. V lost 7 bases, J lost 8 bases, and 8 bases stayed unmatched. This chain's CDR3 is CASNVDRGGEKLFF. CDR3 DNA: TGTGCCAGCAACGTGGACAGGGGTGGGGAAAAACTGTTTTTT.

This sequence joins TRBV7-9 and TRBJ1-3, with D perhaps matching TRBD1 (5 bases). V dropped 5 bases and J dropped 7 bases, with 15 bases sitting between them. CDR1 and CDR2 from the germline V gene are SEHNR and FQNEAQ (reference sequence). This CDR3 has 14 residues. The CDR3 nucleotides read TGTGCCAGCAGCCACGACAGAGAACGTAACACCATATATTTT. Protein product: CASSHDRERNTIYF.

The rearrangement uses TRBV5-1 and TRBJ1-1; no reliable D call. The CDR3 totals 13 residues. CDR1 is SGHRS and CDR2 is YFSETQ in the germline V gene. The ends were cut back, 0 bases at V and 7 bases at J, with 10 bases in the middle. The CDR3 DNA sequence: TGCGCCAGCAGCTTGGACCTACGAAGTGAAGCTTTCTTT. This gives the protein CASSLDLRSEAFF.

J is TRBJ1-2 and V is TRBV2, with a possible D match to TRBD1 (5 bases). Germline CDR1 and CDR2: SNHLY and FYNNEI. CDR3 size: 17 residues. V dropped 7 bases and J dropped 4 bases, with 25 bases sitting between them. CDR3: CASNTFPGVATSYGYTF. Written as DNA, the CDR3 is TGTGCCAGCAATACCTTTCCGGGGGTCGCAACCTCCTATGGCTACACCTTC.

The chain is built from TRBV9 and TRBJ2-7; perhaps TRBD2 as D (5 bases). The CDR3 is made up of 13 amino acids. V dropped 5 bases and J dropped 0 bases, with 9 bases sitting between them. CDR1 is SGDLS and CDR2 is YYNGEE in the germline V gene. The CDR3 DNA follows: TGTGCCAGCAGTGCAAGCGGCTCCTACGAGCAGTACTTC. Amino acid sequence: CASSASGSYEQYF.

The V call is TRBV9, the J call TRBJ2-2; 10 nucleotides match TRBD1. The V and J ends lost 4 bases and 4 bases, in that order; junction bases with no gene match: 4. Germline V gene lookup returns CDR1 SGDLS and CDR2 YYNGEE. The CDR3 covers 15 residues. CDR3: CASSTRTGGTGELFF. The DNA of the CDR3 is TGTGCCAGCAGCACCCGGACAGGGGGCACCGGGGAGCTGTTTTTT.

The chain is built from TRBV15 and TRBJ2-3; 12 bases are a match to TRBD1. Germline values: CDR1 LNHNV, CDR2 YYDKDF (reference sequence). Unmatched junction bases numbered 8, after V lost 5 bases and J lost 5 bases. CDR3 length: 16 amino acids. The CDR3 DNA reads TGTGCCACCAGCGACCGGGACAGGGGGCGCAGAGATACGCAGTATTTT. Residues: CATSDRDRGRRDTQYF.

The rearrangement links TRBV28 to TRBJ2-7; 10 bases line up with TRBD2. The junction had 2 bases not matched to a gene; V was cut back by 2 bases and J by 4 bases. This CDR3 region has 14 residues. Looked up from germline, CDR1 is MDHEN and CDR2 is SYDVKM. The CDR3 DNA is TGTGCCAGCAGTTTAGGACTAGCGGATTACGAGCAGTACTTC. Translating gives CASSLGLADYEQYF.